Listed here are 25 T cell receptor beta chains from one sample, sequenced in a study of OX40 agonist ivuxolimab in advanced cancers. Library prep was done by the immunoSEQ multiplex PCR assay. TCRdb limited this immuneACCESS table to in-frame rearrangements with V and J called. A share of clones is missing; checked studies link under half to unresolved V genes, and the rest is unexplained. This sample is represented by about 49,000 clones; about 76% of them were singletons. The leading ten clones occupy approximately 5.8% of the sample. The material was CD4+ or CD8+ T cells sorted from blood, obtained in a trial of the OX40 agonist ivuxolimab. These receptors were obtained from an adult with an advanced solid tumor such as melanoma, head and neck, liver or kidney cancer.

Only a few counts were recorded for this clone. The V gene is TRBV25-1, the J gene TRBJ1-4; no reliable D call. Germline V lookup: CDR1 MGHDK, CDR2 SYGVNS. Trimming took 8 bases from V and 8 from J, leaving 18 bases between them. The CDR3 length is 14 residues. The CDR3 sequence is CASSEAGSGEKLFF. CDR3 DNA: TGTGCCAGCTCTGAAGCCGGTTCTGGCGAAAAACTGTTTTTT.

The chain has TRBV7-9 and TRBJ2-7, with D unresolved. Trimming took 0 bases from V and 2 from J, leaving 2 bases between them. This CDR3 is 12 amino acids long. Germline V CDR1 and CDR2: SEHNR, FQNEAQ (reference sequence). CDR3: CASSLATYEQYF. In nucleotides, the CDR3 is TGTGCCAGCAGCTTAGCTACCTACGAGCAGTACTTC.

The chain employs TRBV7-9 and TRBJ2-7; possible D gene TRBD1, 6 bases. This CDR3 contains 12 residues. Trimming took off 5 bases at V and 8 bases at J, with 13 bases between the two ends. CDR1 is SEHNR, CDR2 FQNEAQ, per germline (reference sequence). The CDR3 sequence is CASSPGAGQQYF. DNA for the CDR3: TGTGCCAGCAGCCCAGGGGCCGGGCAGCAGTACTTC.

This rearrangement joins TRBV14 to TRBJ1-5, with no clear D. Germline assignment: CDR1 SGHDN and CDR2 FVKESK. The CDR3 contains 12 residues. Trimming removed 3 bases from V and 5 bases from J, with 5 bases in between. The CDR3 DNA follows: TGTGCCAGCAGCCAGGAGGATCAGCCCCAGCATTTT. Amino acids: CASSQEDQPQHF.

The chain carries TRBV9 and TRBJ2-1; D is unresolved. Trimming removed 0 bases from V and 7 bases from J, with 11 bases in between. The length of the CDR3 is 14 residues. Germline V CDR1 and CDR2: SGDLS, YYNGEE. CDR3 sequence (DNA): TGTGCCAGCAGCGTAGCTGGGTTAGGTAATGAGCAGTTCTTC. Residues: CASSVAGLGNEQFF. Full variable domain (rest looked up from reference TRBV9 and TRBJ2-1): DSGVTQTPKHLITATGQRVTLRCSPRSGDLSVYWYQQSLDQGLQFLIQYYNGEERAKGNILERFSAQQFPDLHSELNLSSLELGDSALYFCASSVAGLGNEQFFGPGTRLTVL.

The chain combines TRBV27 with TRBJ2-7; a possible D gene is TRBD2 (6 bases). With 4 bases removed from V and 6 bases from J, the gap between germline ends came to 16 bases. There are 14 residues in the CDR3. Germline CDR1 MNHEY, CDR2 SMNVEV (reference sequence). CDR3 DNA: TGTGCCAGCAGTTCCCGGGACTCTTATGCCGAGCAGTACTTC. Its protein product is CASSSRDSYAEQYF.

The chain carries TRBV4-2 and TRBJ2-7; 11 positions agree with TRBD2. V lost 0 bases to trimming and J lost 5 bases; unmatched junction nucleotides: 3. This CDR3 region has 15 residues. Germline V gene data show CDR1 as LGHNA and CDR2 as YNFKEQ. CDR3 in amino acids: CASSQDLAGGDEQYF. As DNA, the CDR3 is TGTGCCAGCAGCCAAGATCTAGCGGGAGGAGACGAGCAGTACTTC.

This chain links TRBV5-1 with TRBJ2-1; D might be TRBD1 or TRBD2, each matching 6 bases. CDR1 SGHRS and CDR2 YFSETQ come from the germline V gene. Trimming removed 4 bases from V and 5 bases from J, with 16 bases in between. This CDR3 is 15 amino acids long. The chain's CDR3 is CASSTQEGVDNEQFF. The CDR3 nucleotides are TGCGCCAGCAGCACGCAGGAGGGGGTGGACAATGAGCAGTTCTTC.

This clone was observed once. The chain carries TRBV6-6 and TRBJ1-3; tentatively, D is TRBD1 (6 bases). CDR3 size: 15 residues. In germline, CDR1 is MNHNY, CDR2 SVGAGI (reference sequence). Trimming pared 2 bases from V and 0 bases from J, leaving 8 bases between. As DNA, the CDR3 is TGTGCCAGCAGTTACGCAGGGGACTCTGGAAACACCATATATTTT. Translated, it gives CASSYAGDSGNTIYF.

The chain recombines TRBV11-2 with TRBJ2-7; D call uncertain. The CDR3 totals 14 residues. The germline gives CDR1 SGHAT, CDR2 FQNNGV. V shed 3 bases and J shed 3 bases, with 12 bases lying between them. CDR3 sequence reads: CASSLGPDVYEQYF. DNA of the CDR3: TGTGCCAGCAGCTTGGGTCCAGATGTCTACGAGCAGTACTTC.

The chain carries TRBV15 and TRBJ2-7, with 9 bases that match TRBD1. The CDR3 runs 14 residues. Germline V gene data show CDR1 as LNHNV and CDR2 as YYDKDF (reference sequence). V was pared by 0 bases and J by 6 bases, with 3 bases of the junction left unmatched. Here the CDR3 reads CATSRERGQGEQYV. CDR3 DNA: TGTGCCACCAGCAGAGAGAGGGGACAGGGCGAGCAGTACGTC.

The chain combines TRBV29-1 with TRBJ1-1; no definite D call. The CDR3 runs 14 residues. Trimming shortened V by 0 bases and J by 1 base, and 9 bases separated the two germline ends. CDR1 and CDR2 from the germline V gene are SQVTM and ANQGSEA. The DNA of the CDR3 is TGCAGCGTTGAAGATCTGGGAGAGAACACTGAAGCTTTCTTT. Residues: CSVEDLGENTEAFF.

The genes are TRBV27 and TRBJ2-2; D might be TRBD1 (6 bases). Trimming took off 10 bases at V and 5 bases at J, with 29 bases between the two ends. The CDR3 contains 18 residues. CDR1 is MNHEY and CDR2 is SMNVEV in the germline V gene (reference sequence). CDR3 loop: CATMTGSEPNRGTGELFF. The CDR3 nucleotides are TGTGCCACCATGACAGGAAGTGAGCCCAACCGAGGAACCGGGGAGCTGTTTTTT.

The sample holds a few counts of this clone. The chain joins TRBV6-5 to TRBJ2-7, with a tentative D call TRBD1 (5 bases). V was pared by 5 bases and J by 6 bases, with 8 bases between. The CDR3 runs to 11 residues. In germline, CDR1 is MNHEY, CDR2 SVGAGI. The CDR3 nucleotides read TGTGCCAGCAGTCAGGGATCCGAGCAGTACGTC. Its protein product is CASSQGSEQYV.

This clone turned up a few times. V and J are TRBV4-3 and TRBJ2-1; 7 bases agree with TRBD2. This CDR3 comprises 15 residues. CDR1 and CDR2 from the germline V gene are LGHNA and YSLEER. The V gene end was trimmed by 1 base and the J gene end by 5 bases; junction bases not matched to a gene: 5. In DNA form, the CDR3 reads TGCGCCAGCAGCCAAGGAGCGGGAAAGCACAATGAGCAGTTCTTC. It is translated as CASSQGAGKHNEQFF.

The V gene is TRBV19, the J gene TRBJ1-5, with D unresolved. The germline V gene encodes CDR1 LNHDA and CDR2 SQIVND (reference sequence). The CDR3 extends over 13 amino acids. Trimming removed 1 base from V and 9 bases from J, with 10 bases in between. In nucleotides, the CDR3 is TGTGCCAGTAGTATAGGAGATAAGGCGCCCCAGCATTTT. Translation: CASSIGDKAPQHF.

This sequence joins TRBV28 and TRBJ1-3; D unclear. Germline CDR1 MDHEN, CDR2 SYDVKM. Trimming removed 4 bases from V and 0 bases from J, with 13 bases in between. CDR3 size: 16 residues. The CDR3 loop reads CASSWEGSYSGNTIYF. CDR3 DNA: TGTGCCAGCAGTTGGGAGGGCTCCTACTCTGGAAACACCATATATTTT.

CDR3 sequence (DNA): TGTGCCAGCATAGGGGGGCGAGGACAATGGTGGGGAGCTTTCTTT. Translation gives CASIGGRGQWWGAFF. The chain has TRBV28 and TRBJ1-1; D may be TRBD1 (6 bases). Trimming left V 7 bases short and J 10 bases short, with 25 bases between. The germline V gene has CDR1 MDHEN and CDR2 SYDVKM. This CDR3 spans 15 amino acids.

This chain uses TRBV28 with TRBJ2-1; TRBD2 aligns across 10 bases. The germline gives CDR1 MDHEN, CDR2 SYDVKM. V lost 0 bases, J lost 2 bases, and 10 bases stayed unmatched. The CDR3 spans 19 residues. The CDR3 coding sequence is TGTGCCAGCAGTTTATGGGGAACCGGACTAGCGGAGACCTACAATGAGCAGTTCTTC. It is translated as CASSLWGTGLAETYNEQFF.

This clone was picked up one time. V usage is TRBV2 and J usage is TRBJ1-2; possible D gene TRBD1, 6 bases. The CDR3 runs 14 residues. CDR1 and CDR2 from the germline V gene are SNHLY and FYNNEI. Trimming stripped 4 bases from V and 3 bases from J, with 12 bases between. The CDR3 loop is CASSVGGLHYGYTF. For the CDR3, the DNA is TGTGCCAGCAGTGTGGGGGGGCTCCACTATGGCTACACCTTC.

This clone has more than one count but fewer than ten. The chain couples TRBV27 to TRBJ1-1; D remains unclear. Trimming removed 1 base from V and 8 bases from J, with 8 bases in between. This CDR3 has 12 amino acids. Germline V gives CDR1 MNHEY, CDR2 SMNVEV (reference sequence). The CDR3 DNA reads as TGTGCCAGCAGTTTATTGTACGGGGAAGCTTTCTTT. It translates to CASSLLYGEAFF.

The gene calls are TRBV15 and TRBJ1-5, with D perhaps matching TRBD1 (5 bases). The CDR3 consists of 15 residues. Germline values: CDR1 LNHNV, CDR2 YYDKDF (reference sequence). V was pared by 0 bases and J by 3 bases, with 9 bases between. The CDR3 coding sequence is TGTGCCACCAGCAGAGATAGGGGACTCAATCAGCCCCAGCATTTT. Translation gives CATSRDRGLNQPQHF.

V gene TRBV29-1 combines with J gene TRBJ1-2; D is uncertain. CDR1 is SQVTM, CDR2 ANQGSEA, per germline. V was pared by 2 bases and J by 5 bases, with 9 bases between. The CDR3 is made up of 12 amino acids. CDR3 DNA: TGCAGCGTTGAATCCACGGCATATGGCTACACCTTC. Its protein is CSVESTAYGYTF.

This chain links TRBV10-3 with TRBJ2-1; TRBD1 matches at 7 bases. The CDR3 is made up of 15 amino acids. Germline-derived CDR1 and CDR2 are ENHRY and SYGVKD. V lost 6 bases and J lost 3; bases outside the gene matches: 8. This CDR3 reads CAISEDRANYNEQFF. DNA of the CDR3: TGTGCCATCAGCGAAGACAGGGCTAACTACAATGAGCAGTTCTTC.

This clone was observed a handful of times. This chain uses TRBV2 with TRBJ1-6; D possibly corresponds to TRBD1 (5 bases). The CDR3 sequence is 13 residues long. CDR1 is SNHLY and CDR2 is FYNNEI in the germline V gene. The germline V and J ends were trimmed by 6 bases and 9 bases, with 12 bases remaining between them. CDR3 protein: CASRGGIRSPLHF. CDR3 nucleotide sequence: TGTGCCAGCAGGGGGGGGATCCGTTCACCCCTCCACTTT.